This T cell receptor beta chain was identified during a study of blood T cell repertoires in COVID-19. Study at large: Sources were T cells, B-cell-depleted T cells, or PBMCs; the material itself was cDNA or gDNA.

V lost 4 bases and J lost 1; bases outside the gene matches: 5. Germline CDR1 LNHDA, CDR2 SQIVND (reference sequence). The CDR3 has 16 residues. Profiling relied on immunoSEQ multiplex PCR, and the TCRdb table lists in-frame clones only, not all of them. The sample holds approximately 150,000 clones, approximately 78% seen once. The chain couples TRBV19 to TRBJ2-2; 8 positions agree with TRBD2. This TCR derives from a human donor in a cohort sampled during active COVID-19. Specimen: peripheral blood. The CDR3 protein is CASSKPGGRNTGELFF. DNA of the CDR3: TGTGCCAGTAGTAAGCCGGGGGGGCGGAACACCGGGGAGCTGTTTTTT.